The next 31 T cell receptor beta chains were all read from a single sample in a study of breast tumors, draining lymph nodes, adjacent tissues. TCRdb processed the multiplex PCR reads anew with MiXCR; each CDR3 protein has one entry. This sample yields around 50,000 distinct CDR3 sequences, of which 23% are seen a single time; approximately 8.2% belongs to the top ten. The sequencing sample was made of breast tumor tissue. The receptors were sampled from a female donor with breast cancer. Some clones in this sample may be carry-over from other donors' samples.

This rearrangement joins TRBV9 to TRBJ2-4; 9 bases line up with TRBD1. The germline V gene has CDR1 SGDLS and CDR2 YYNGEE. The CDR3 totals 16 residues. V gave up 5 bases and J gave up 8 bases; unmatched junction bases: 14. This CDR3 is CASSLEQGARTYIQYF. The CDR3 DNA sequence: TGTGCCAGCAGTTTAGAACAGGGGGCTCGAACGTACATTCAGTACTTC.

With regard to this clonotype: A much larger clone lies a single base off, so this may be a read error. The rearrangement joins TRBV6-5 to TRBJ2-3, with D unresolved. V was shortened by 7 bases and J by 6 bases, with 8 bases between the two germline ends. The CDR3 is 11 residues long. Germline V CDR1 and CDR2: MNHEY, SVGAGI. CDR3 sequence: CASNWGDTQYF. Here the CDR3 DNA reads TGTGCCAGCAATTGGGGTGATACGCAGTATTTT.

This clonotype was recorded many times. This sequence joins TRBV5-1 and TRBJ2-7; no clear D gene. Trimming removed 1 base at V and 4 bases at J, with 6 bases between. The CDR3 has 12 residues. Looked up from germline, CDR1 is SGHRS and CDR2 is YFSETQ. The CDR3, as DNA: TGCGCCAGCAGCTTGAACCTATACGAGCAGTACTTC. Amino acid sequence: CASSLNLYEQYF.

This clonotype has at least ten counts. CDR3 sequence (DNA): TGTGCCAGCAGCCAGGGGGGCCTCTCCTACGAGCAGTACTTC. This encodes CASSQGGLSYEQYF. The genes are TRBV12-3 or TRBV12-4 and TRBJ2-7; TRBD1 is a possible D gene (7 bases). Between the trimmed V and J ends, which lost 6 bases and 0 bases, there was a span of 12 bases. The length of the CDR3 is 14 residues.

This clonotype was picked up many times. The chain is built from TRBV2 and TRBJ1-2; possibly TRBD1 for D (6 bases). The germline gives CDR1 SNHLY, CDR2 FYNNEI. The V end lost 6 bases, the J end lost 4 bases, and 12 bases lay between the germline ends. This CDR3 contains 13 residues. CDR3 amino acids: CASREGGSYGYTF. CDR3 DNA sequence: TGTGCCAGCAGGGAGGGGGGATCCTATGGCTACACCTTC.

This clonotype appeared once. This clone may be a read error of a much larger clone one base away. This chain uses TRBV12-3 or TRBV12-4 with TRBJ2-4; 8 positions agree with TRBD2. The CDR3 spans 15 residues. The junction had 11 bases not matched to a gene; V was cut back by 6 bases and J by 7 bases. The CDR3 here is CASSPGGDPPNIQYF. The CDR3, as DNA: TGTGCCAGCAGCCCGGGAGGGGACCCCCCCAACATTCAGTACTTC.

This CDR3 reads CASRQGTGNTEAFF. Written as DNA, the CDR3 is TGTGCCAGCCGGCAAGGGACAGGGAACACTGAAGCTTTCTTT. The chain is built from TRBV6-1 and TRBJ1-1; TRBD1 matches at 8 bases. V dropped 8 bases and J dropped 1; count of bases not matched to a gene: 6. The length of the CDR3 is 14 residues. CDR1 is MNHNS and CDR2 is SASEGT in the germline V gene.

This clonotype showed up many times. The chain couples TRBV2 to TRBJ1-2; D gene unclear. The V end was cut by 3 bases, the J end by 4 bases, with 6 bases between. The length of the CDR3 is 12 residues. Germline values: CDR1 SNHLY, CDR2 FYNNEI. The CDR3 DNA is TGTGCCAGCAGTGACAGCCCCTATGGCTACACCTTC. Encoded protein: CASSDSPYGYTF. The variable domain in full, with the rest retrieved from reference TRBV2 and TRBJ1-2, is EPEVTQTPSHQVTQMGQEVILRCVPISNHLYFYWYRQILGQKVEFLVSFYNNEISEKSEIFDDQFSVERPDGSNFTLKIRSTKLEDSAMYFCASSDSPYGYTFGSGTRLTVV.

This clonotype appeared a few times. The genes are TRBV28 and TRBJ2-5; 7 bases are shared with TRBD1. Germline trimming cut 2 bases from V and 4 bases from J; bases unmatched to any gene: 10. Germline V CDR1 and CDR2: MDHEN, SYDVKM. CDR3 size: 16 residues. DNA of the CDR3: TGTGCCAGCAGTTTAGTCCCCGAGGGGGCACGAGAGACCCAGTACTTC. Translation gives CASSLVPEGARETQYF. Looking up the rest from reference TRBV28 and TRBJ2-5 gives the full variable domain: DVKVTQSSRYLVKRTGEKVFLECVQDMDHENMFWYRQDPGLGLRLIYFSYDVKMKEKGDIPEGYSVSREKKERFSLILESASTNQTSMYLCASSLVPEGARETQYFGPGTRLLVL.

In this sample, this clonotype turned up many times. This chain links TRBV30 with TRBJ1-5; D is uncertain. The CDR3 has 13 amino acids. Trimming stripped 3 bases from V and 2 bases from J, with 8 bases between. Per the germline V gene, CDR1 is GTSNPN and CDR2 is SVGIG (reference sequence). DNA of the CDR3: TGTGCCTGGAGCGGCGGGGGCAATCAGCCCCAGCATTTT. Residues: CAWSGGGNQPQHF.

Ten or more counts support this clonotype. The chain carries TRBV25-1 and TRBJ2-3; unclear D gene. The CDR3 is 13 residues long. The V and J ends lost 5 bases and 2 bases respectively, with 8 bases between them. Germline V gives CDR1 MGHDK, CDR2 SYGVNS. The CDR3 loop reads CASSPRHTDTQYF. The CDR3, as DNA: TGTGCCAGCAGTCCGCGGCACACAGATACGCAGTATTTT. Full variable domain (rest looked up from reference TRBV25-1 and TRBJ2-3): EADIYQTPRYLVIGTGKKITLECSQTMGHDKMYWYQQDPGMELHLIHYSYGVNSTEKGDLSSESTVSRIRTEHFPLTLESARPSHTSQYLCASSPRHTDTQYFGPGTRLTVL.

The gene calls are TRBV20-1 and TRBJ1-2; 10 bases match TRBD1. Unmatched junction bases numbered 12, after V lost 6 bases and J lost 8 bases. This CDR3 has 14 residues. From germline, CDR1 is DFQATT and CDR2 SNEGSKA (reference sequence). CDR3 sequence: CSARTGGRFDGYTF. The CDR3 DNA reads as TGCAGTGCAAGGACAGGGGGAAGGTTCGACGGCTACACCTTC.

The J gene is TRBJ1-1, the V gene TRBV7-9, with a possible D match to TRBD1 (5 bases). In germline, CDR1 is SEHNR, CDR2 FQNEAQ (reference sequence). V lost 1 base, J lost 5 bases, and 8 bases lay in between. The CDR3 covers 13 residues. The CDR3 region has the DNA TGTGCCAGCAGCTTAGATGGGGGGACTGAAGCTTTCTTT. Its protein is CASSLDGGTEAFF.

This clonotype was seen ten or more times. V and J are TRBV19 and TRBJ1-6, with D maybe TRBD1 (5 bases). Germline V gene lookup returns CDR1 LNHDA and CDR2 SQIVND (reference sequence). This CDR3 comprises 17 residues. The V end lost 5 bases, the J end lost 7 bases, and 21 bases lay between the germline ends. The DNA for the CDR3 is TGTGCCAGTAGTGGATTAAGGAATTGGGGGGTAAATTCACCCCTCCACTTT. It yields the protein CASSGLRNWGVNSPLHF.

This clonotype was observed many times. This sequence joins TRBV20-1 and TRBJ2-5; no firm D call. The CDR3 totals 13 residues. CDR1 and CDR2 from the germline V gene are DFQATT and SNEGSKA (reference sequence). V shed 3 bases and J shed 3 bases, with 11 bases lying between them. The CDR3 protein is CSARIRSKETQYF. The CDR3 DNA follows: TGCAGTGCTAGGATCCGCTCCAAAGAGACCCAGTACTTC.

The table lists this clonotype with many counts. J is TRBJ2-7 and V is TRBV6-5, with D unclear. Germline assignment: CDR1 MNHEY and CDR2 SVGAGI. V lost 5 bases, J lost 3 bases, and 14 bases lay in between. The CDR3 has 14 residues. The CDR3 spells CASSRAPGYYEQYF. The CDR3 coding sequence is TGTGCCAGCAGTCGTGCCCCGGGCTACTACGAGCAGTACTTC.

This clonotype was observed a handful of times. This chain links TRBV20-1 with TRBJ1-4; D call uncertain. Germline V gene lookup returns CDR1 DFQATT and CDR2 SNEGSKA (reference sequence). The V end was cut by 6 bases, the J end by 6 bases, with 17 bases between. The CDR3 consists of 14 residues. CDR3 loop: CSASTSDGDEKLFF. CDR3 coding DNA: TGCAGTGCGAGCACCTCAGATGGGGATGAAAAACTGTTTTTT.

At least ten counts were recorded for this clonotype. The chain is built from TRBV9 and TRBJ1-2; maybe TRBD1 (5 bases). Germline V gene sequence: CDR1 SGDLS, CDR2 YYNGEE. The CDR3 has 16 amino acids. Trimming pared 3 bases from V and 5 bases from J, leaving 20 bases between. Here the CDR3 reads CASSGRSGTDYYGYTF. CDR3 nucleotides: TGTGCCAGCAGCGGAAGATCCGGGACCGATTATTATGGCTACACCTTC.

This clonotype was seen ten or more times. DNA for the CDR3: TGTGCCAGCTTCGGACAGGGTAGCAACTATGGCTACACCTTC. Translating it yields CASFGQGSNYGYTF. The chain is built from TRBV9 and TRBJ1-2; the match to TRBD1 covers 8 bases. V was clipped by 7 bases and J by 2 bases; unmatched bases: 7. There are 14 residues in the CDR3. Germline V gene sequence: CDR1 SGDLS, CDR2 YYNGEE.

This clonotype was seen just once. Given the absence of the conserved phenylalanine or tryptophan at the CDR3 end, a read error is likely. V and J are TRBV19 and TRBJ2-7; D unresolved. The germline CDR1 and CDR2 sequences are LNHDA and SQIVND (reference sequence). V was cut by 2 bases and J by 9 bases, with 8 bases left in between. The CDR3 spans 11 residues. This CDR3 reads CASSIHNGQYL. The DNA of the CDR3 is TGTGCCAGTAGTATACATAACGGGCAGTACCTC.

The rearrangement joins TRBV7-2 to TRBJ1-1; TRBD1 agrees at 9 bases. Trimming at V came to 3 bases and at J to 10 bases, leaving 9 bases not matched to a gene. The CDR3 extends over 14 amino acids. CDR1 and CDR2 from the germline V gene are SGHTA and FQGNSA. DNA for the CDR3: TGTGCCAGCAGCTTCGGACAGGGGAACCACCCAGCTTTCTTT. Translated: CASSFGQGNHPAFF.

This clonotype was detected many times. CDR3 nucleotide sequence: TGTGCCAGCAGCGCCCTACCCATCGCGCGGAATTCACCCCTCCACTTT. Translated: CASSALPIARNSPLHF. This sequence joins TRBV9 and TRBJ1-6; D remains unclear. CDR3 length: 16 amino acids. Germline values: CDR1 SGDLS, CDR2 YYNGEE. The V and J ends lost 3 bases and 7 bases respectively, with 17 bases between them. Drawing the rest from reference TRBV9 and TRBJ1-6, the complete variable domain is DSGVTQTPKHLITATGQRVTLRCSPRSGDLSVYWYQQSLDQGLQFLIQYYNGEERAKGNILERFSAQQFPDLHSELNLSSLELGDSALYFCASSALPIARNSPLHFGNGTRLTVT.

Comment on this clonotype: This may stem from a read error, because a much larger clone lies one nucleotide away. V gene TRBV7-9 combines with J gene TRBJ1-4, with 7 bases that match TRBD1. The CDR3 is made up of 13 amino acids. Germline V gene data show CDR1 as SEHNR and CDR2 as FQNEAQ (reference sequence). CDR3 in amino acids: CANSDYRGSKLFF. The CDR3 nucleotides read TGTGCCAACAGCGACTACAGGGGTTCAAAACTGTTTTTT.

In this sample, this clonotype turned up many times. The chain uses TRBV29-1 and TRBJ1-3; D gene ambiguous. Germline V gives CDR1 SQVTM, CDR2 ANQGSEA. The V and J ends lost 6 bases and 0 bases respectively, with 6 bases between them. The CDR3 is made up of 12 amino acids. The CDR3 is CSVGSSGNTIYF. The CDR3 DNA reads as TGCAGCGTCGGGAGCTCTGGAAACACCATATATTTT.

This clonotype was counted many times. The genes are TRBV20-1 and TRBJ2-7; 10 bases match TRBD2. This CDR3 is built from 15 residues. After removal of 5 bases from V and 5 bases from J, the junction contained 12 bases not matched to a gene. Germline lookup yields CDR1 DFQATT and CDR2 SNEGSKA (reference sequence). The CDR3 region has the DNA TGCAGTGCTTTAACACTAGCGGGGAGTATCGACGAGCAGTACTTC. Translating it yields CSALTLAGSIDEQYF.

This clonotype was detected ten times or more. This chain links TRBV20-1 with TRBJ2-7; D call uncertain. CDR3 length equals 13 residues. Trimming removed 3 bases from V and 0 bases from J, with 9 bases in between. Germline V gene lookup returns CDR1 DFQATT and CDR2 SNEGSKA (reference sequence). The CDR3 is CSASETTSYEQYF. The CDR3 coding sequence is TGCAGTGCTAGTGAAACTACCTCCTACGAGCAGTACTTC.

Ten or more counts support this clonotype. The chain carries TRBV25-1 and TRBJ1-5; D possibly corresponds to TRBD1 (5 bases). V dropped 3 bases and J dropped 5 bases, with 11 bases sitting between them. The CDR3 contains 14 residues. Germline CDR1 reads MGHDK; CDR2 reads SYGVNS. This CDR3 reads CASSEQGTYQPQHF. CDR3 DNA: TGTGCCAGCAGTGAGCAGGGTACGTATCAGCCCCAGCATTTT.

At least ten counts were recorded for this clonotype. The chain combines TRBV13 with TRBJ2-7, with D uncertain. CDR3 length equals 16 residues. From germline, CDR1 is PRHDT and CDR2 FYEKMQ (reference sequence). Trimming pared 1 base from V and 3 bases from J, leaving 16 bases between. This chain's CDR3 is CASSLASVGNLYEQYF. Written as DNA, the CDR3 is TGTGCCAGCAGCTTAGCCTCCGTTGGGAATCTCTACGAGCAGTACTTC. Looking up the rest from reference TRBV13 and TRBJ2-7 gives the full variable domain: AAGVIQSPRHLIKEKRETATLKCYPIPRHDTVYWYQQGPGQDPQFLISFYEKMQSDKGSIPDRFSAQQFSDYHSELNMSSLELGDSALYFCASSLASVGNLYEQYFGPGTRLTVT.

This clonotype was seen ten or more times. The V call is TRBV20-1, the J call TRBJ1-4; D gene uncertain. The CDR3 is made up of 16 amino acids. CDR1 and CDR2 (germline): DFQATT, SNEGSKA (reference sequence). V was pared by 0 bases and J by 6 bases, with 17 bases between. The CDR3 protein is CSARDPMAGSDEKLFF. CDR3 nucleotide sequence: TGCAGTGCTAGAGATCCCATGGCCGGCTCGGATGAAAAACTGTTTTTT.

The sample holds many counts of this clonotype. The V and J genes are TRBV9 and TRBJ2-1, with 9 bases identical to TRBD2. CDR1 and CDR2 from the germline V gene are SGDLS and YYNGEE. V lost 1 base to trimming and J lost 3 bases; unmatched junction nucleotides: 8. The CDR3 has 17 residues. The DNA of the CDR3 is TGTGCCAGCAGCGTAACAGCGGGAGGACCCCTCTACAATGAGCAGTTCTTC. This codes for CASSVTAGGPLYNEQFF.

This clonotype was recorded many times. The V call is TRBV19, the J call TRBJ1-2; D is perhaps TRBD1 (5 bases). The CDR3 runs to 12 residues. The ends were cut back, 11 bases at V and 4 bases at J, with 14 bases in the middle. CDR1 and CDR2 from the germline V gene are LNHDA and SQIVND (reference sequence). As DNA, the CDR3 is TGTGCCTGTGCCGGGACGGCCTATGGCTACACCTTC. Encoded protein: CACAGTAYGYTF.